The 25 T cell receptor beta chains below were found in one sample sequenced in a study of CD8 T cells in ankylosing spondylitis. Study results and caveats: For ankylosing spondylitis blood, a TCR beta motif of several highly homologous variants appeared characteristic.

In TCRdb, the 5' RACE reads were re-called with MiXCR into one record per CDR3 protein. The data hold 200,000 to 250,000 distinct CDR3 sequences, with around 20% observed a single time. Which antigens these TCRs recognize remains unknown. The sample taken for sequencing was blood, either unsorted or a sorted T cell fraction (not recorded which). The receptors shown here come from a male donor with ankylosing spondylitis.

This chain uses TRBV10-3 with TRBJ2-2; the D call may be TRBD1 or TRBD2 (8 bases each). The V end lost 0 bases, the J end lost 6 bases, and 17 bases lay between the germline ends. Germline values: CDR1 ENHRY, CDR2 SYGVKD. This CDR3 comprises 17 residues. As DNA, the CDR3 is TGTGCCATCAGTGAGTCGAATAGCGGGACAGGACCCGGGGAGCTGTTTTTT. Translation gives CAISESNSGTGPGELFF.

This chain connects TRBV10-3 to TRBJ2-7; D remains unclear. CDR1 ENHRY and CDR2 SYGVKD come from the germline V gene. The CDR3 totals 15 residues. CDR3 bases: TGTCTGCCACCATCCTCTATGAGATCTTGCTACGAGCAGTACTTC. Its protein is CLPPSSMRSCYEQYF.

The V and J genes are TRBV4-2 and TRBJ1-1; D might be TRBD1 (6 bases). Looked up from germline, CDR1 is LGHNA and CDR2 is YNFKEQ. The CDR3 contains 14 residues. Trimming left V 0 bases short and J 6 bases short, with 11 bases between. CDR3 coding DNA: TGTGCCAGCAGCCAAGATCTTGGGGGCGCTGAAGCTTTCTTT. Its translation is CASSQDLGGAEAFF.

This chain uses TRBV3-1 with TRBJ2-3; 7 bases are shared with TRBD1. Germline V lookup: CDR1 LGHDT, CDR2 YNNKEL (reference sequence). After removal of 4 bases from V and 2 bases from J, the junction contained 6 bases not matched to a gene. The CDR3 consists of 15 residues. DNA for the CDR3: TGTGCCAGCAGCCCCATGGGACAGTCCACAGATACGCAGTATTTT. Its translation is CASSPMGQSTDTQYF.

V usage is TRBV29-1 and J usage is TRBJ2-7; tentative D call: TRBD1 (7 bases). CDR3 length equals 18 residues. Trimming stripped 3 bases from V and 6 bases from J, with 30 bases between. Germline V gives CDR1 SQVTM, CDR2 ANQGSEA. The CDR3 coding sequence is TGCAGCGTTGAGGGTACTGCGCAGACAGACAGGGAGGTATCCGAGCAGTACTTC. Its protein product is CSVEGTAQTDREVSEQYF.

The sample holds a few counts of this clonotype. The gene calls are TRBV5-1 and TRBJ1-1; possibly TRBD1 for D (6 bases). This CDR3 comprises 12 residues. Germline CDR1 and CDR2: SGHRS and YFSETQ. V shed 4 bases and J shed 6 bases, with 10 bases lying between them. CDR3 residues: CASSQGSPEAFF. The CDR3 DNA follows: TGCGCCAGCAGCCAGGGGTCCCCTGAAGCTTTCTTT.

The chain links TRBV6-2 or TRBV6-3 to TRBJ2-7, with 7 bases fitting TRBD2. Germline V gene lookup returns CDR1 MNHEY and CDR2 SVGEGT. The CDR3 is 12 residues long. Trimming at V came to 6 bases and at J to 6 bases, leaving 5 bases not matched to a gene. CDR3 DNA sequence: TGTGCCAGCAGCATTACTAGCGTCGAGCAGTACTTC. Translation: CASSITSVEQYF.

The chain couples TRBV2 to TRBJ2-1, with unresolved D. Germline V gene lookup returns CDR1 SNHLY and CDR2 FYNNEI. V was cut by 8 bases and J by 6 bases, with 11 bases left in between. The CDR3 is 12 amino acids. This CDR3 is CASLGSGNEQFF. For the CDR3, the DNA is TGTGCCAGCCTGGGGTCTGGCAATGAGCAGTTCTTC.

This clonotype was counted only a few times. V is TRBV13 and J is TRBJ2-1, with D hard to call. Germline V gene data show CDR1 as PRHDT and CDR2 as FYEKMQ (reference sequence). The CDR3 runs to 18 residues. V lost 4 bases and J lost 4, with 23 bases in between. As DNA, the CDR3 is TGTGCCAGCAGCTCAGGTGGGTACCAGGAACAAGATTACAATGAGCAGTTCTTC. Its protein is CASSSGGYQEQDYNEQFF.

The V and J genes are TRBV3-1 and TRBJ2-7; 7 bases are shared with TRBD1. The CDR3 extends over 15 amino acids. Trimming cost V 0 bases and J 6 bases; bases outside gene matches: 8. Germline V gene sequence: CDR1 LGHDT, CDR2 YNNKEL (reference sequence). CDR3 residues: CASSQEGGRLAEQYF. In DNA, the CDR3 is TGTGCCAGCAGCCAAGAAGGGGGCCGCCTTGCCGAGCAGTACTTC.

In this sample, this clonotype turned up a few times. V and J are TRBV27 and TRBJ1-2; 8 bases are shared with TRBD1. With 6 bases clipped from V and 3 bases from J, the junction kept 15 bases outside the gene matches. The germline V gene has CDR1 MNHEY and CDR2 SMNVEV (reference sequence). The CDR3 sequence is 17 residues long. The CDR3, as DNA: TGTGCCAGCAGAGGACAGGGCGAGGGCCCGACTGACTATGGCTACACCTTC. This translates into CASRGQGEGPTDYGYTF.

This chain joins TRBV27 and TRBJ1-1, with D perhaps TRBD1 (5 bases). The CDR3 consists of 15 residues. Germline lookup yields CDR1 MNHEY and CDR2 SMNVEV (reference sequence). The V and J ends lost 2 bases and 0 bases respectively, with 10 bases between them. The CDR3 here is CASSLPGALNTEAFF. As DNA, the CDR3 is TGTGCCAGCAGTTTACCCGGGGCTTTGAACACTGAAGCTTTCTTT.

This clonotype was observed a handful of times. The chain's CDR3 is CSVEDEGQGYGYTF. The CDR3 DNA is TGCAGCGTTGAAGATGAGGGCCAGGGGTATGGCTACACCTTC. The rearrangement links TRBV29-1 to TRBJ1-2, with D possibly matching TRBD1 (6 bases). In germline, CDR1 is SQVTM, CDR2 ANQGSEA. This CDR3 comprises 14 residues. V gave up 0 bases and J gave up 5 bases, with 13 bases separating them.

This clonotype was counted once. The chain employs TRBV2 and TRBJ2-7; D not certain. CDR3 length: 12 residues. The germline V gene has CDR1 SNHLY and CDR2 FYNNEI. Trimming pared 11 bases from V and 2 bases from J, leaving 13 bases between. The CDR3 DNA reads TGTGCCGGGGAACAGTACCCCTACGAGCAGTACTTC. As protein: CAGEQYPYEQYF.

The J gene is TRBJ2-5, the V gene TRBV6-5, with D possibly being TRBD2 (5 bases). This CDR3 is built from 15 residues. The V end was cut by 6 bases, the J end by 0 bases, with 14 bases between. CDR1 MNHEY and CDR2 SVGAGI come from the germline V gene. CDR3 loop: CASSYYGRDQETQYF. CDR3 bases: TGTGCCAGCAGCTATTACGGGCGGGACCAAGAGACCCAGTACTTC.

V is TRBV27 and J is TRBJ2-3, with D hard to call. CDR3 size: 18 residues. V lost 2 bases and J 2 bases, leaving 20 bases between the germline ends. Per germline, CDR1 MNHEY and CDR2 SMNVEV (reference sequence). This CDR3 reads CASSLLPVPGHTTDTQYF. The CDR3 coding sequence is TGTGCCAGCAGTTTACTCCCGGTTCCGGGCCACACCACAGATACGCAGTATTTT.

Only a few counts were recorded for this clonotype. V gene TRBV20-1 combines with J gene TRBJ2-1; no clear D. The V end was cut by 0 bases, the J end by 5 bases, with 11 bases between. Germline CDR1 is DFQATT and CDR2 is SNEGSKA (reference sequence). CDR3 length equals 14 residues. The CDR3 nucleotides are TGCAGTGCTAGAGATCTACAGAAAAACAATGAGCAGTTCTTC. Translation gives CSARDLQKNNEQFF.

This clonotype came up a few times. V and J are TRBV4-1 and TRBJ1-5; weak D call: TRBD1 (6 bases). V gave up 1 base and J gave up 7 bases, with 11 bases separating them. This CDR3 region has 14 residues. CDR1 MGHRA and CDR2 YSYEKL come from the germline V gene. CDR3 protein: CASSQVQGGQPQHF. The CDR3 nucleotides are TGCGCCAGCAGCCAAGTACAGGGTGGCCAGCCCCAGCATTTT.

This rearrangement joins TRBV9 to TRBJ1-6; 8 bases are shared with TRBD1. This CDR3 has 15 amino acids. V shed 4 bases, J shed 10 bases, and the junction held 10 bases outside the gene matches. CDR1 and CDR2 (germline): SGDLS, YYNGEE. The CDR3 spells CASSPQGAGRSPLHF. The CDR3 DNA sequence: TGTGCCAGCAGCCCCCAGGGGGCAGGGCGGTCACCCCTCCACTTT.

The CDR3 bases are TGCGCCAGCAGCCAAGTTTTAACAGGGGGCTTGAGTACAGAGACCCAGTACTTC. It is translated as CASSQVLTGGLSTETQYF. The chain joins TRBV4-1 to TRBJ2-5; 9 bases agree with TRBD1. Unmatched junction bases numbered 13, after V lost 1 base and J lost 4 bases. CDR1 is MGHRA and CDR2 is YSYEKL in the germline V gene. The CDR3 spans 18 residues.

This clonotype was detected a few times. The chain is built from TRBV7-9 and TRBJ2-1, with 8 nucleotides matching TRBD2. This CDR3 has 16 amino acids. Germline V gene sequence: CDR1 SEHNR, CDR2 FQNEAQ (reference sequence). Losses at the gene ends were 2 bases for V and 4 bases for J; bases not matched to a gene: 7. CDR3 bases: TGTGCCAGCAGCTTACACGGGGGGGGAAGTTACAATGAGCAGTTCTTC. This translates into CASSLHGGGSYNEQFF.

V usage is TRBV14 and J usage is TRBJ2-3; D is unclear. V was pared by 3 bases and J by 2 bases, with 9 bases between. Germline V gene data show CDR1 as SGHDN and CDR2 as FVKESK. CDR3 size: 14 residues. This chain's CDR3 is CASSHDSNTDTQYF. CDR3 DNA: TGTGCCAGCAGCCACGACTCTAACACAGATACGCAGTATTTT.

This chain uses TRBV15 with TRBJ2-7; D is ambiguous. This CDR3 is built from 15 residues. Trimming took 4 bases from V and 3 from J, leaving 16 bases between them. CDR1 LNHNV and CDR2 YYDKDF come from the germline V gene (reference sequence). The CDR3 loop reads CATSTTKARVYEQYF. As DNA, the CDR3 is TGTGCCACCAGCACCACGAAAGCAAGGGTCTACGAGCAGTACTTC.

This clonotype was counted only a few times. DNA for the CDR3: TGTGCCAGCAGCGAGACAGGGTCCTACAATGAGCAGTTCTTC. It encodes CASSETGSYNEQFF. The chain combines TRBV9 with TRBJ2-1; 7 nucleotides agree with TRBD1. CDR1 is SGDLS, CDR2 YYNGEE, per germline. CDR3 length: 14 amino acids. V gave up 3 bases and J gave up 1 base; unmatched junction bases: 1.

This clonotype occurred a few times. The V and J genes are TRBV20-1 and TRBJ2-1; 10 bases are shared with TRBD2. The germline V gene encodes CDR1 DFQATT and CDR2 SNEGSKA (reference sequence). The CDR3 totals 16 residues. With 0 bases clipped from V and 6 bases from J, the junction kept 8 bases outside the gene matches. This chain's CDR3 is CSARDLWLAGANEQFF. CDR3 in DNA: TGCAGTGCTAGAGATCTCTGGCTAGCGGGAGCCAATGAGCAGTTCTTC.